The next 17 T cell receptor beta chains were all read from a single sample in a study of blood T cell repertoires in COVID-19. Method: immunoSEQ multiplex PCR; TCRdb's copy keeps in-frame clones and lacks some. The table includes 70,000 or so clones, 75% to 90% detected once. The sequencing input was peripheral blood. Receptor source: a man aged 50 to 59 with active COVID-19.

The chain uses TRBV7-2 and TRBJ2-1, with a possible D match to TRBD2 (7 bases). The CDR3 is made up of 15 amino acids. CDR1 and CDR2 from the germline V gene are SGHTA and FQGNSA. With 0 bases removed from V and 4 bases from J, the gap between germline ends came to 10 bases. The CDR3 loop is CASSLAAGAYNEQFF. The CDR3 region has the DNA TGTGCCAGCAGCTTAGCGGCGGGGGCGTACAATGAGCAGTTCTTC.

The chain couples TRBV7-9 to TRBJ2-7, with 10 bases lining up with TRBD1. Looked up from germline, CDR1 is SEHNR and CDR2 is FQNEAQ (reference sequence). The V gene end was trimmed by 3 bases and the J gene end by 2 bases; junction bases not matched to a gene: 7. CDR3 length: 16 amino acids. As DNA, the CDR3 is TGTGCCAGCAGCTTTGGTCAGACAGGGGGCACCTACGAGCAGTACTTC. Translating it yields CASSFGQTGGTYEQYF.

V and J are TRBV11-3 and TRBJ2-1, with TRBD1 identical over 7 bases. Germline lookup yields CDR1 SGHNT and CDR2 YENEEA. The V segment lost 5 bases and the J segment 5 bases; nucleotides outside the gene matches: 3. The CDR3 totals 13 residues. Written as DNA, the CDR3 is TGTGCCAGCAGCACCGACAGGGACAATGAGCAGTTCTTC. This gives the protein CASSTDRDNEQFF.

This clone appeared a few times. The J gene is TRBJ1-2, the V gene TRBV11-2; TRBD1 matches 7 bases. The length of the CDR3 is 13 residues. V gave up 5 bases and J gave up 6 bases; unmatched junction bases: 6. Germline V gene sequence: CDR1 SGHAT, CDR2 FQNNGV. As DNA, the CDR3 is TGTGCCAGCAGCCCAGGACAGGTTCATGGCTACACCTTC. Translation gives CASSPGQVHGYTF.

This clone was counted a single time. The gene calls are TRBV9 and TRBJ2-3; 9 nucleotides align to TRBD1. This CDR3 contains 16 residues. Germline V gives CDR1 SGDLS, CDR2 YYNGEE. Unmatched junction bases numbered 12, after V lost 6 bases and J lost 4 bases. In nucleotides, the CDR3 is TGTGCCAGCAACAGAGAACAAGGGACAGGGCCAGATACGCAGTATTTT. This codes for CASNREQGTGPDTQYF. The full variable domain, with the rest looked up from reference TRBV9 and TRBJ2-3, is DSGVTQTPKHLITATGQRVTLRCSPRSGDLSVYWYQQSLDQGLQFLIQYYNGEERAKGNILERFSAQQFPDLHSELNLSSLELGDSALYFCASNREQGTGPDTQYFGPGTRLTVL.

This rearrangement joins TRBV11-3 to TRBJ1-1; maybe TRBD1 (5 bases). Germline V lookup: CDR1 SGHNT, CDR2 YENEEA. V shed 6 bases and J shed 1 base, with 12 bases lying between them. This CDR3 is built from 14 residues. CDR3 region: CASRGVRSNTEAFF. The CDR3 region has the DNA TGTGCCAGCAGAGGGGTCCGTTCGAACACTGAAGCTTTCTTT.

The CDR3 is CASGWGGYNEQFF. The CDR3, as DNA: TGCGCCAGCGGGTGGGGCGGTTACAATGAGCAGTTCTTC. The rearrangement links TRBV10-2 to TRBJ2-1; a weak D match, TRBD1 (5 bases). From germline, CDR1 is WSHSY and CDR2 SAAADI. Trimming pared 8 bases from V and 4 bases from J, leaving 12 bases between. The CDR3 extends over 13 amino acids.

J is TRBJ2-7 and V is TRBV4-2; 12 nucleotides line up with TRBD2. CDR3 length equals 16 residues. The V segment lost 4 bases and the J segment 2 bases; nucleotides outside the gene matches: 6. CDR1 and CDR2 from the germline V gene are LGHNA and YNFKEQ. CDR3 in DNA: TGTGCCAGCAGCCGGCACGGACTAGCGGGGACCTACGAGCAGTACTTC. As protein: CASSRHGLAGTYEQYF.

This clone was seen a single time. The rearrangement links TRBV18 to TRBJ2-7; 9 bases match TRBD1. The CDR3 runs to 15 residues. The germline CDR1 and CDR2 sequences are KGHSH and LQKENI. With 6 bases clipped from V and 3 bases from J, the junction kept 9 bases outside the gene matches. DNA of the CDR3: TGTGCCAGCTCCCGAGGACAGGGGTATTTCTACGAGCAGTACTTC. Protein product: CASSRGQGYFYEQYF.

The chain employs TRBV5-6 and TRBJ1-1; 8 positions agree with TRBD1. The germline V gene encodes CDR1 SGHDT and CDR2 YYEEEE. Trimming removed 4 bases from V and 4 bases from J; junction bases left unmatched: 15. This CDR3 is built from 17 residues. CDR3 bases: TGTGCCAGCAGCCGCTTCAGCCACAGGGGGGGAGGCACTGAAGCTTTCTTT. Translating gives CASSRFSHRGGGTEAFF.

This chain uses TRBV6-6 with TRBJ1-4; D not resolved. The CDR3 has 16 residues. Trimming took 0 bases from V and 4 from J, leaving 12 bases between them. Germline V CDR1 and CDR2: MNHNY, SVGAGI (reference sequence). The CDR3: CASSYSFGQVNEKLFF. In DNA, the CDR3 is TGTGCCAGCAGTTACTCGTTCGGTCAGGTTAATGAAAAACTGTTTTTT.

V is TRBV5-5 and J is TRBJ1-2; 8 bases match TRBD1. V lost 2 bases, J lost 0 bases, and 3 bases stayed unmatched. CDR3 length: 15 residues. Germline V CDR1 and CDR2: SGHKS, YYEKEE (reference sequence). DNA of the CDR3: TGTGCCAGCAGCTTCTCGACAGGGGCTAACTATGGCTACACCTTC. Encoded protein: CASSFSTGANYGYTF.

This clone was picked up one time. The J gene is TRBJ2-5, the V gene TRBV5-1; D is ambiguous. The CDR3 consists of 12 residues. Germline V CDR1 and CDR2: SGHRS, YFSETQ. V shed 4 bases and J shed 5 bases, with 9 bases lying between them. The CDR3 DNA reads as TGCGCCAGCAGCGCACACCCCGAGACCCAGTACTTC. This codes for CASSAHPETQYF.

This chain links TRBV27 with TRBJ2-5; 10 bases agree with TRBD2. In germline, CDR1 is MNHEY, CDR2 SMNVEV (reference sequence). This CDR3 has 14 residues. The ends lost 5 bases at V and 5 bases at J; junction bases unmatched: 5. The CDR3 DNA is TGTGCCAGCAGTATTAGCGGGAGGTCGGAGACCCAGTACTTC. Protein: CASSISGRSETQYF.

In this sample, this clone turned up a few times. This chain joins TRBV5-1 and TRBJ1-2, with a possible D match to TRBD1 (6 bases). The CDR3 length is 14 residues. V was clipped by 1 base and J by 6 bases, with 13 bases between them. Per germline, CDR1 SGHRS and CDR2 YFSETQ. CDR3 protein: CASSLTQGLDGYTF. The CDR3 DNA reads TGCGCCAGCAGCTTGACGCAGGGGCTGGATGGCTACACCTTC.

The V and J genes are TRBV5-1 and TRBJ2-1, with D uncertain. This CDR3 has 11 residues. Trimming took off 0 bases at V and 7 bases at J, with 2 bases between the two ends. Per the germline V gene, CDR1 is SGHRS and CDR2 is YFSETQ. The DNA for the CDR3 is TGCGCCAGCAGCTTGGCTAATGAGCAGTTCTTC. Translating it yields CASSLANEQFF.

The chain has TRBV19 and TRBJ1-3; no clear D gene. The CDR3 loop spans 13 amino acids. CDR1 is LNHDA and CDR2 is SQIVND in the germline V gene (reference sequence). The germline V and J ends were trimmed by 4 bases and 4 bases, with 8 bases remaining between them. This CDR3 is CASSRGAGNTIYF. The CDR3 DNA sequence: TGTGCCAGTAGTAGAGGAGCCGGAAACACCATATATTTT.